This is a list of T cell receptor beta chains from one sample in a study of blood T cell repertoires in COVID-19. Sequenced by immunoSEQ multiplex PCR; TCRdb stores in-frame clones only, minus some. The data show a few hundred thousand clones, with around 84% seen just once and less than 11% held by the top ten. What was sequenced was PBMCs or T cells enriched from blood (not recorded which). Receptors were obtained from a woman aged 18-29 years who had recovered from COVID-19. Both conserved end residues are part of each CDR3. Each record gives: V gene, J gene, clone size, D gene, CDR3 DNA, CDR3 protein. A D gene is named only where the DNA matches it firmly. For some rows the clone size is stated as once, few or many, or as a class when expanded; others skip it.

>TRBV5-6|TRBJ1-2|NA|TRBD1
TGTGCCAGCAGCTTTTGGGGGACAGGGGAAGAGAGTGGCTACACCTTC
CASSFWGTGEESGYTF
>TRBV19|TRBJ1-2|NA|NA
TGTGCCAGTAGTATAGGAATTCGAGTCGGGAATGGCTACACCTTC
CASSIGIRVGNGYTF
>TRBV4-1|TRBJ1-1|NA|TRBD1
TGCGCCAGCGGGTCTACAGGGGCGGGCACTGAAGCTTTCTTT
CASGSTGAGTEAFF
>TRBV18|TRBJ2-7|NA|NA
TGTGCCAGCTCGGACCGACAGGCGTACGAGCAGTACTTC
CASSDRQAYEQYF
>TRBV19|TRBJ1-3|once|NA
TGTGCCAGTAGTGCCCGAGCCACTGGAAACACCATATATTTT
CASSARATGNTIYF
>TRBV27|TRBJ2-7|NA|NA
TGTGCCAGCAGGGACAGCTACGAGCAGTACTTC
CASRDSYEQYF
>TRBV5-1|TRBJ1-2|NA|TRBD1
TGCGCCAGCAGCTCGGGACAGACCTTATATGGCTACACCTTC
CASSSGQTLYGYTF
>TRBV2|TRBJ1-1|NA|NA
TGTGCCAGCGTACCCGGAGGGGTCAGTACTGAAGCTTTCTTT
CASVPGGVSTEAFF
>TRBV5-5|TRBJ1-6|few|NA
TGTGCCAGCAGCTTGTACGATGACAGTGTTAATTCACCCCTCCACTTT
CASSLYDDSVNSPLHF
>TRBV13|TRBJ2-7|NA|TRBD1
TGTGCCAGCAGCCCCCGACAGGGTGGCGAGCAGTACTTC
CASSPRQGGEQYF
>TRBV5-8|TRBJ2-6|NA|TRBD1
TGTGCCAGCAGCAACCCGACAGGGACCGGGGCCAACGTCCTGACTTTC
CASSNPTGTGANVLTF
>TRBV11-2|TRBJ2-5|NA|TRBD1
TGTGCCAGCAGCCCCGGCGACAGGGCGGTAGAGACCCAGTACTTC
CASSPGDRAVETQYF
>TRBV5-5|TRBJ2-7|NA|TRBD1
TGTGCCAGCAGCTTGGCCCAGGGGGTGTACTACGAGCAGTACTTC
CASSLAQGVYYEQYF
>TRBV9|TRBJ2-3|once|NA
TGTGCCAGCAGCTTCCGGGACTCAGACACAGATACGCAGTATTTT
CASSFRDSDTDTQYF
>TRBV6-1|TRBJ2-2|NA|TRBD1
TGTGCCAGCAGTGACCCGGGACAGGGAACCGGGGAGCTGTTTTTT
CASSDPGQGTGELFF
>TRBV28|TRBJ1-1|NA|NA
TGTGCCAGCAGGTTGGGAGGGAATTCAGCTTTCTTT
CASRLGGNSAFF
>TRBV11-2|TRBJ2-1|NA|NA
TGTGCCAGCAGCCCTAAACTAGACCCCGCATCGGATGAGCAGTTCTTC
CASSPKLDPASDEQFF
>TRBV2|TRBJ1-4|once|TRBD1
TGTGCCAGCAGGAGAACCGGGACAGGGCTTAATGAAAAACTGTTTTTT
CASRRTGTGLNEKLFF
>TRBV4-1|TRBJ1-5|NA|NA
TGCGCCAGCAGCCAAGAGGTTGGGGCGAGCAATCAGCCCCAGCATTTT
CASSQEVGASNQPQHF
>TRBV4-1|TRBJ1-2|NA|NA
TGCGCCAGCAGCCAAGAAAGGGCAGGGAAGAACTATGGCTACACCTTC
CASSQERAGKNYGYTF
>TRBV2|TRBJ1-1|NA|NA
TGTGCCAGCAGTGATCAAAACGGGGATCCGAACACTGAAGCTTTCTTT
CASSDQNGDPNTEAFF
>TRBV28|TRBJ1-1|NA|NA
TGTGCCAGCAGTTTATATTCACCCCCGGGGGACACTGAAGCTTTCTTT
CASSLYSPPGDTEAFF
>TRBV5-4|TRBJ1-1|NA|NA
TGTGCCAGCAGCTTGGGGGCAGGGTCGTTCACTGAAGCTTTCTTT
CASSLGAGSFTEAFF
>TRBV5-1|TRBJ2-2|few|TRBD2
TGCGCCAGCAGGGTAGCGGGAGTGAACACCGGGGAGCTGTTTTTT
CASRVAGVNTGELFF
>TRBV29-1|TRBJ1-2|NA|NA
TGCAGCGTTGAATACAGGGACTATGGCTACACCTTC
CSVEYRDYGYTF
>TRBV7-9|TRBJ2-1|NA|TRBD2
TGTGCCAGCAGCTTTAGCGGGGGTGAGCAGTTCTTC
CASSFSGGEQFF
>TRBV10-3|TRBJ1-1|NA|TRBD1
TGTGCCATCAGTGACGCCGGGACAGGGGTCACTGAAGCTTTCTTT
CAISDAGTGVTEAFF
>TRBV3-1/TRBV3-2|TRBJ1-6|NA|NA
TGTGCCAGCAGCCAAGGTCTCAGGGGATCACCCCTCCACTTT
CASSQGLRGSPLHF
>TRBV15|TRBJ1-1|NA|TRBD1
TGTGCCACCAGCCTGACAGGGGATTTGGGTTACACTGAAGCTTTCTTT
CATSLTGDLGYTEAFF
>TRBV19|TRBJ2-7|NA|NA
TGTGCCAGTAGTGCCTCCGGGACAACCTACGAGCAGTACTTC
CASSASGTTYEQYF
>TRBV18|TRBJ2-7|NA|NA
TGTGCCAGCTCACCGTCGGGAGTCGGACTATACGAGCAGTACTTC
CASSPSGVGLYEQYF
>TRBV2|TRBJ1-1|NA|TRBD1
TGTGCCAGCAGCCTGACAGGGACCTCTGAAGCTTTCTTT
CASSLTGTSEAFF
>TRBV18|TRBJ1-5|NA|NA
TGTGCCAGCTCACCTCAAAGACTAAGCAGCAATCAGCCCCAGCATTTT
CASSPQRLSSNQPQHF
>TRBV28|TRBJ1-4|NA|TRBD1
TGTGCCAGCAGTTTTTTAACGGGACAGGGGGACGAAAAACTGTTTTTT
CASSFLTGQGDEKLFF
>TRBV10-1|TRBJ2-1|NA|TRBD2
TGCGCCAGCAGTGAGTCCGTAGCGGGAGGAAATGAGCAGTTCTTC
CASSESVAGGNEQFF
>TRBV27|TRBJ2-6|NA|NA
TGTGCCAGCAGTGCCCTAAGCTCTGGGGCCAACGTCCTGACTTTC
CASSALSSGANVLTF
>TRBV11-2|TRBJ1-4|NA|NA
TGTGCCAGCAGCTTAGTGGCAGGGGATGGGGAAAAACTGTTTTTT
CASSLVAGDGEKLFF
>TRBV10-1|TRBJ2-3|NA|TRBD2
TGCGCCAGCAGTGAGTCTATAGCGGGGAGCACAGATACGCAGTATTTT
CASSESIAGSTDTQYF
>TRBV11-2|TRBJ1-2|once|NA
TGTGCCAGCAGCTTCGGGGGAACCTATGGCTACACCTTC
CASSFGGTYGYTF
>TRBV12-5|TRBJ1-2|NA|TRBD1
TGTGCTAGTGGTTTCCCCGGGACAGCGTATGGCTACACCTTC
CASGFPGTAYGYTF
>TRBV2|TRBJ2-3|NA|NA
TGTGCCAGCAACCGGGGGGCCGGCACAGATACGCAGTATTTT
CASNRGAGTDTQYF
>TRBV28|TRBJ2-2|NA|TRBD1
TGTGCCAGCAGAACCCCGGGACAGGGAAGAACCGGGGAGCTGTTTTTT
CASRTPGQGRTGELFF
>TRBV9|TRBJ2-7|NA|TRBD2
TGTGCCAGCAGCGTAGGGCTAGCGGGGGGGAACGAGCAGTACTTC
CASSVGLAGGNEQYF
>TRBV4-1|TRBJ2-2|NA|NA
TGCGCCAGCAAGGGGATTGGCACCGGGGAGCTGTTTTTT
CASKGIGTGELFF
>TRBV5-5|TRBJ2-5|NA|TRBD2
TGTGCCAGCAGCCACCCACCACTAGCGGGAGGGGGGACCCAGTACTTC
CASSHPPLAGGGTQYF
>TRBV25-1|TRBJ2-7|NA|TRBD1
TGTGCCAGCAGTGAATGGGACAGTTTTACCTACGAGCAGTACTTC
CASSEWDSFTYEQYF
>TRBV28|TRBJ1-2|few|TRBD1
TGTGCCAGCAGCCGACAGGGGGGATTCGGCTACACCTTC
CASSRQGGFGYTF
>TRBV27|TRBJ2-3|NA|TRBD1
TGTGCCAGCAGTTTGATACAGGGGGCCGCGGATACGCAGTATTTT
CASSLIQGAADTQYF
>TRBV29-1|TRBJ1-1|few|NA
TGCAGCGCCCTTGAATTTGTGGGCGAACATATGAACACTGAAGCTTTCTTT
CSALEFVGEHMNTEAFF
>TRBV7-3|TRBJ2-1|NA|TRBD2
TGTGCCAGCAGCTTGTATGGGGCGGAGGGAGGGCCGTGGTACAATGAGCAGTTCTTC
CASSLYGAEGGPWYNEQFF
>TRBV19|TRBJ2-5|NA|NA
TGTGCCAGCGGAGACGGAACAGGGTTGGCAGAGACCCAGTACTTC
CASGDGTGLAETQYF
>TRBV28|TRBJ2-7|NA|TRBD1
TGTGCCAGCAGTCCACAGGGGCTCTCCTACGAGCAGTACTTC
CASSPQGLSYEQYF
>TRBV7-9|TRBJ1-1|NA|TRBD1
TGTGCCAGCACAGGACAGGGTCTAAGTGAAGCTTTCTTT
CASTGQGLSEAFF
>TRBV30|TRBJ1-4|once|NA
TGTGCCTGGTCCCGTCAAGGAGCAACTAATGAAAAACTGTTTTTT
CAWSRQGATNEKLFF
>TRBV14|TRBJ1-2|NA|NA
TGTGCCAGCAGCCAGGGACATAACTATGGCTACACCTTC
CASSQGHNYGYTF
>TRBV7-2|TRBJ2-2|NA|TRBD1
TGTGCCAGCAGCTCGGACAGGGTTGGCACCGGGGAGCTGTTTTTT
CASSSDRVGTGELFF
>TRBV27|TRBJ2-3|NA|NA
TGTGCCAGCAGTTCCGACCCTGGGGCCTGGGCGGGCACAGATACGCAGTATTTT
CASSSDPGAWAGTDTQYF